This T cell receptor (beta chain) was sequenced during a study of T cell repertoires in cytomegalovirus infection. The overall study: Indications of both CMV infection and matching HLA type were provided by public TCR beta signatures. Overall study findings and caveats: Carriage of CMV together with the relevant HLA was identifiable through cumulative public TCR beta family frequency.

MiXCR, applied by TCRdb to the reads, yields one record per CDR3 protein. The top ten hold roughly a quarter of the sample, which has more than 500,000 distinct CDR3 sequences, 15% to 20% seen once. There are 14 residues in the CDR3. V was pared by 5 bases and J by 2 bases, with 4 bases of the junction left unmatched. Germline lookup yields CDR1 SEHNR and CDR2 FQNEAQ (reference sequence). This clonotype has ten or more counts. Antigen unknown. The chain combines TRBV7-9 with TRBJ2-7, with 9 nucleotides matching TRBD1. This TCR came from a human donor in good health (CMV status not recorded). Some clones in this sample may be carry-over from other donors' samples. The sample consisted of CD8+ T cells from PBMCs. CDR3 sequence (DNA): TGTGCCAGCAGCGAGGGGACAGGGACCTACGAGCAGTACTTC. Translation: CASSEGTGTYEQYF.